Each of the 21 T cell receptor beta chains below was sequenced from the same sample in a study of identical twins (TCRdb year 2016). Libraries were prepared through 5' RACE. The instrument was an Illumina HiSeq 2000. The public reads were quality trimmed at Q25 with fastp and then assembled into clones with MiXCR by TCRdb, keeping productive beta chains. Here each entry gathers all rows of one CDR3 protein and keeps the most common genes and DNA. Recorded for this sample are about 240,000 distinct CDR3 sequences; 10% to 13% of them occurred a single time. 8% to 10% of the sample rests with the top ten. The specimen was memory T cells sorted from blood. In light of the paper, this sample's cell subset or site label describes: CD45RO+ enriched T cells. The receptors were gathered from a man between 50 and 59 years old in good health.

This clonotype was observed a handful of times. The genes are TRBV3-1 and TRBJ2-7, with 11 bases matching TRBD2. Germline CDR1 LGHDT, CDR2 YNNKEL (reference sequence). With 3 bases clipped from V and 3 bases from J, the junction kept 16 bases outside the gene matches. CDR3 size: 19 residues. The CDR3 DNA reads TGTGCCAGCAGCCAGACAAGCCCACTAGCGGGAGTTAATGGCTACGAGCAGTACTTC. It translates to CASSQTSPLAGVNGYEQYF.

The DNA for the CDR3 is TGTGCCAGTACCCCTGGACTAGGCTCCTACAATGAGCAGTTCTTC. Its protein is CASTPGLGSYNEQFF. The rearrangement links TRBV19 to TRBJ2-1; 7 bases agree with TRBD2. V dropped 7 bases and J dropped 0; count of bases not matched to a gene: 6. The CDR3 is made up of 15 amino acids. CDR1 LNHDA and CDR2 SQIVND come from the germline V gene (reference sequence).

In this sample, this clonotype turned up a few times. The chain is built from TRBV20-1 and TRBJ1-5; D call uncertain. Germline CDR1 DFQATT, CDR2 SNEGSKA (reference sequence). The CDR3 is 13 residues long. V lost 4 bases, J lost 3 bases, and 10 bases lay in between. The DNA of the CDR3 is TGCAGTGCTAAAGAGGTGACCAATCAGCCCCAGCATTTT. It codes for CSAKEVTNQPQHF.

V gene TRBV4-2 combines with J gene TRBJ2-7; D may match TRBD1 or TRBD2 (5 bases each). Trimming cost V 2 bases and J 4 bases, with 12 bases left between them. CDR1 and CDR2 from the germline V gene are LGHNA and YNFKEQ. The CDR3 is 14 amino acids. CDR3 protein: CASSQTGTSYEQYF. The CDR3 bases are TGTGCCAGCAGCCAAACCGGGACGTCATACGAGCAGTACTTC.

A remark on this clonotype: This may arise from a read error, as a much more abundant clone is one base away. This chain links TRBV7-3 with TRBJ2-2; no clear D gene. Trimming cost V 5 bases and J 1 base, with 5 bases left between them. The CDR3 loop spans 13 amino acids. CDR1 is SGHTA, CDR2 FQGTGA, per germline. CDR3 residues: CASSPQNTGELFF. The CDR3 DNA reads TGTGCCAGCAGCCCTCAGAACACCGGGGAGCTGTTTTTT.

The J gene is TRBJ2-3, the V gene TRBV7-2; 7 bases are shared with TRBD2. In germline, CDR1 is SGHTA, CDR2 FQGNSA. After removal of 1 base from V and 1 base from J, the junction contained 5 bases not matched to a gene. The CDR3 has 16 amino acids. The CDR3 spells CASSLEGGGRTDTQYF. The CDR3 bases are TGTGCCAGCAGCTTAGAGGGCGGGGGACGCACAGATACGCAGTATTTT. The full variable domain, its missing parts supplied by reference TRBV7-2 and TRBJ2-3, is GAGVSQSPSNKVTEKGKDVELRCDPISGHTALYWYRQSLGQGLEFLIYFQGNSAPDKSGLPSDRFSAERTGGSVSTLTIQRTQQEDSAVYLCASSLEGGGRTDTQYFGPGTRLTVL.

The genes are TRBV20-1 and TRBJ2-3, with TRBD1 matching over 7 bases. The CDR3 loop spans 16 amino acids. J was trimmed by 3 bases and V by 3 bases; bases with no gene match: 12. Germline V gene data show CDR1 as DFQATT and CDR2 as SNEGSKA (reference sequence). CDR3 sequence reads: CSASLRSRGITDTQYF. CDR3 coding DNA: TGCAGTGCTAGCCTCCGAAGCAGGGGGATAACAGATACGCAGTATTTT.

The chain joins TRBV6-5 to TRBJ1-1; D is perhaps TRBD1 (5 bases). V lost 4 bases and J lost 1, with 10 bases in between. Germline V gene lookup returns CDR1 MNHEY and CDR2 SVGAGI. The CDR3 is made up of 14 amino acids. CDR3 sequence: CASSSNRKNTEAFF. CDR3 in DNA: TGTGCCAGCAGTTCAAACAGGAAGAACACTGAAGCTTTCTTT.

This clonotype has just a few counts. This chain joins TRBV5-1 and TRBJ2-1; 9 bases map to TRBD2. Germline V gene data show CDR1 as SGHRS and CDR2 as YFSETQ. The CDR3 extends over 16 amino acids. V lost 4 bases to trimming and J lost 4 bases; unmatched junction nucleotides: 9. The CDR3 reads CASSMNPTSGYNEQFF. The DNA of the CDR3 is TGCGCCAGCAGCATGAATCCGACTAGCGGATACAATGAGCAGTTCTTC.

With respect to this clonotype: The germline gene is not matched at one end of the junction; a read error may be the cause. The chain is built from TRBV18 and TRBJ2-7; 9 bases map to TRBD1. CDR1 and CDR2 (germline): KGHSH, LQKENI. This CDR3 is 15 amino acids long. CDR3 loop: CASSPPGQGSSEQYF. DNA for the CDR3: TGTGCCAGCTCACCACCGGGACAGGGTTCCTCCGAGCAGTACTTC.

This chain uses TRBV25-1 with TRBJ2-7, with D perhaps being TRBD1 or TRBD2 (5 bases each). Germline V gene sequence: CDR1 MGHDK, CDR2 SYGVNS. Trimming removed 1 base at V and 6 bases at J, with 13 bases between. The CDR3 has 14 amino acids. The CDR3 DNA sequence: TGTGCCAGCAGTGAATCGAGGGGTGCGCGCGAGCAGTACTTC. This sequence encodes CASSESRGAREQYF.

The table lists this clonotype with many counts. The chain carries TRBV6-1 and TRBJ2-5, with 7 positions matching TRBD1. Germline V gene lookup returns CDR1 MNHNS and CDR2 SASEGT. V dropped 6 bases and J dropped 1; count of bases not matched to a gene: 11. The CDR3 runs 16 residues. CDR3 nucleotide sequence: TGTGCCAGCAGCCCCGATAGAGGGGGCCTCCAAGAGACCCAGTACTTC. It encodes CASSPDRGGLQETQYF.

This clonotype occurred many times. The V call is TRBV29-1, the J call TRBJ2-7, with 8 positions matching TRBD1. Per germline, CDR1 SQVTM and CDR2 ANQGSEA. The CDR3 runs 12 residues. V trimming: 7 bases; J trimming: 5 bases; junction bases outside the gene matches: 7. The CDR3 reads CSGRQGSHEQYF. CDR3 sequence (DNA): TGCAGCGGCAGACAGGGGAGCCACGAGCAGTACTTC.

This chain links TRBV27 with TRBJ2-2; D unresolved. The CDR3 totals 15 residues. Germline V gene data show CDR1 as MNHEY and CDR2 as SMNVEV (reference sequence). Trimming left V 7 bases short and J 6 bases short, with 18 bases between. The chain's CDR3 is CASTFSPRYAGELFF. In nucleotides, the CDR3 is TGTGCCAGCACTTTTTCCCCCAGATACGCCGGGGAGCTGTTTTTT.

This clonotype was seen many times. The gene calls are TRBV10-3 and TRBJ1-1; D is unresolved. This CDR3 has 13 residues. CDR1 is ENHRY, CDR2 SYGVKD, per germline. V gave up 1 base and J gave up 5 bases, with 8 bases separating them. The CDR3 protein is CAISEFSGTEAFF. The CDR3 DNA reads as TGTGCCATCAGTGAGTTCTCTGGGACTGAAGCTTTCTTT.

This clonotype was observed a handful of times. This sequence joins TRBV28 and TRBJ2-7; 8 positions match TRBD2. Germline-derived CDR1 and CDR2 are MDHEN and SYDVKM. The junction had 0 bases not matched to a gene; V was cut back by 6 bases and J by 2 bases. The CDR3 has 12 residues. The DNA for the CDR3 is TGTGCCAGCAGGCGGGAGGCCTACGAGCAGTACTTC. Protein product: CASRREAYEQYF.

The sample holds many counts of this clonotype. CDR3 amino acids: CASSSSYYNEQFF. The CDR3 DNA reads TGTGCCAGTAGTTCGTCTTACTACAATGAGCAGTTCTTC. This chain connects TRBV19 to TRBJ2-1, with no clear D. The germline V gene has CDR1 LNHDA and CDR2 SQIVND (reference sequence). V gave up 5 bases and J gave up 3 bases, with 8 bases separating them. The CDR3 consists of 13 residues.

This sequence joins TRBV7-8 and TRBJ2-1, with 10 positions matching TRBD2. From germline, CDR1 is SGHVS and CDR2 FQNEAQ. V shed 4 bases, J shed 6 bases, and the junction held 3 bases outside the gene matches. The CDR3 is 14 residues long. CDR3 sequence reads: CASSSGLAVNEQFF. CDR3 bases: TGTGCCAGCAGCTCTGGACTAGCGGTCAATGAGCAGTTCTTC.

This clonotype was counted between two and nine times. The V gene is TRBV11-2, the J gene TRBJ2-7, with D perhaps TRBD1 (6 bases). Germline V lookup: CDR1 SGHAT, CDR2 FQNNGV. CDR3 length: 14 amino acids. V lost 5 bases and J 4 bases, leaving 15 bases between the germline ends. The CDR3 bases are TGTGCCAGCAGCGCTGGGGGCAGAGAATACGAGCAGTACTTC. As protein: CASSAGGREYEQYF.

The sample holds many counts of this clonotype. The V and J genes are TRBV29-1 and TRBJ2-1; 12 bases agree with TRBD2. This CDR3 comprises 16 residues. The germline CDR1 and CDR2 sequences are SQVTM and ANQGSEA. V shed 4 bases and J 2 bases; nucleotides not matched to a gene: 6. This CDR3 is CSVGKGLAGTYNEQFF. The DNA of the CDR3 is TGCAGCGTTGGGAAAGGACTAGCGGGAACCTACAATGAGCAGTTCTTC.

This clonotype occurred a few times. CDR3 sequence reads: CASSLGTDPYNEQFF. Written as DNA, the CDR3 is TGTGCCAGCAGTTTGGGGACAGATCCCTACAATGAGCAGTTCTTC. The V call is TRBV28, the J call TRBJ2-1; 7 bases map to TRBD1. CDR1 and CDR2 (germline): MDHEN, SYDVKM. V was clipped by 3 bases and J by 2 bases; unmatched bases: 4. The CDR3 has 15 amino acids.